Presented here are 26 T cell receptor beta chains from one specimen sequenced in a study of shared clonotypes between healthy human individuals (dated by TCRdb to about 2020). The library was built by means of the immunoSEQ multiplex PCR assay. TCRdb's version of the immuneACCESS table is confined to in-frame rearrangements and falls short of the full clone set. An unresolved V gene accounts for under half of the shortfall where checked; the remainder is of unknown origin. Across this sample there are about 480,000 clones, with 79% seen only once. Jointly, the top ten make up approximately 12% of the sample. The sequenced sample consisted of PBMCs. The receptors were sampled from a woman aged 35 to 49 in good health. Some clones in this sample may be carry-over from other donors' samples.

The chain is built from TRBV27 and TRBJ2-3, with a possible D match to TRBD2 (5 bases). Deletions cut 5 bases from V and 0 bases from J, with 21 bases between. The CDR3 spans 18 residues. Germline CDR1 and CDR2: MNHEY and SMNVEV (reference sequence). The CDR3 bases are TGTGCCAGCAGTACCCTGATGGGAGCGGATCCTAGCACAGATACGCAGTATTTT. It yields the protein CASSTLMGADPSTDTQYF.

Only one count was recorded for this clone. This chain uses TRBV12-5 with TRBJ2-7; D may be TRBD1 or TRBD2 (5 bases each). The CDR3 extends over 15 amino acids. Germline lookup yields CDR1 LGHNT and CDR2 FRNRAP. V lost 9 bases and J lost 0, with 18 bases in between. The CDR3 spells CASPQRRTYSYEQYF. The CDR3 nucleotides read TGTGCTAGCCCCCAGAGGAGGACATACTCCTACGAGCAGTACTTC.

The chain is built from TRBV10-2 and TRBJ2-7; D unclear. Germline V gene sequence: CDR1 WSHSY, CDR2 SAAADI. V dropped 2 bases and J dropped 2 bases, with 7 bases sitting between them. The CDR3 runs 13 residues. The chain's CDR3 is CASSERNTYEQYF. The CDR3, as DNA: TGCGCCAGCAGTGAGAGGAATACCTACGAGCAGTACTTC.

The chain recombines TRBV11-3 with TRBJ2-1; D is ambiguous. Germline CDR1 and CDR2: SGHNT and YENEEA. This CDR3 spans 14 amino acids. Trimming removed 1 base from V and 4 bases from J, with 8 bases in between. In DNA, the CDR3 is TGTGCCAGCAGCTTAGGGGCAGTTTACAATGAGCAGTTCTTC. Amino acid sequence: CASSLGAVYNEQFF.

V usage is TRBV18 and J usage is TRBJ2-1; TRBD2 agrees at 8 bases. Germline V gene sequence: CDR1 KGHSH, CDR2 LQKENI. The junction had 6 bases not matched to a gene; V was cut back by 0 bases and J by 2 bases. The CDR3 covers 17 residues. CDR3 DNA sequence: TGTGCCAGCTCACCACCAATAGCGGGGAGGACCTACAATGAGCAGTTCTTC. Its protein product is CASSPPIAGRTYNEQFF.

The chain recombines TRBV7-6 with TRBJ2-1; D gene uncertain. Trimming took off 5 bases at V and 1 base at J, with 18 bases between the two ends. This CDR3 is 17 amino acids long. In germline, CDR1 is SGHVS, CDR2 FNYEAQ. The CDR3 protein is CASSPETGLPSYNEQFF. The CDR3 coding sequence is TGTGCCAGCAGCCCCGAGACCGGGCTTCCATCCTACAATGAGCAGTTCTTC.

The chain recombines TRBV7-9 with TRBJ1-3; TRBD1 might be the D (5 bases). The CDR3 has 15 amino acids. Trimming took 5 bases from V and 4 from J, leaving 15 bases between them. CDR1 and CDR2 (germline): SEHNR, FQNEAQ (reference sequence). The CDR3 region has the DNA TGTGCCAGCAGCCATGACAGTCTGGTGGGAAACACCATATATTTT. This gives the protein CASSHDSLVGNTIYF.

The chain recombines TRBV28 with TRBJ2-7; 7 bases are a match to TRBD2. The CDR3 is made up of 18 amino acids. CDR1 is MDHEN, CDR2 SYDVKM, per germline. Trimming took 2 bases from V and 3 from J; bases not matched to a gene: 16. The chain's CDR3 is CASSLLALHRDYLYEQYF. The CDR3 nucleotides are TGTGCCAGCAGTTTACTCGCCCTTCACCGGGACTACCTCTACGAGCAGTACTTC.

As concerns this clone: Germline is not matched at one junction end, which may reflect a read error. The rearrangement joins TRBV7-9 to TRBJ2-7; TRBD2 agrees at 10 bases. The CDR3 sequence is 14 residues long. Germline loops: CDR1 SEHNR, CDR2 FQNEAQ (reference sequence). The CDR3 nucleotides are TGTGCCAGCGCCGGGACTAGCGAATCCTGCGAGCAGTACTTC. It specifies CASAGTSESCEQYF. The whole variable domain, remainder taken from reference TRBV7-9 and TRBJ2-7, is DTGVSQNPRHKITKRGQNVTFRCDPISEHNRLYWYRQTLGQGPEFLTYFQNEAQLEKSRLLSDRFSAERPKGSFSTLEIQRTEQGDSAMYLCASAGTSESCEQYFGPGTRLTVT.

This clone occurred a few times. CDR3 region: CSSTGNTDTQYF. The CDR3 DNA reads as TGCAGCTCCACCGGGAACACAGATACGCAGTATTTT. The V and J genes are TRBV29-1 and TRBJ2-3, with D tentatively TRBD2 (5 bases). Trimming cost V 8 bases and J 2 bases, with 11 bases left between them. The CDR3 contains 12 residues. Germline V gene data show CDR1 as SQVTM and CDR2 as ANQGSEA.

J is TRBJ2-7 and V is TRBV4-2, with D perhaps TRBD2 (6 bases). The CDR3 is made up of 15 amino acids. In germline, CDR1 is LGHNA, CDR2 YNFKEQ. Trimming took 0 bases from V and 0 from J, leaving 9 bases between them. The CDR3 is CASSQDAGPSYEQYF. The CDR3 region has the DNA TGTGCCAGCAGCCAAGACGCGGGGCCCTCCTACGAGCAGTACTTC.

The V and J genes are TRBV30 and TRBJ2-1; 10 bases agree with TRBD2. The CDR3 covers 15 residues. With 2 bases clipped from V and 7 bases from J, the junction kept 8 bases outside the gene matches. The germline CDR1 and CDR2 sequences are GTSNPN and SVGIG (reference sequence). DNA for the CDR3: TGTGCCTGGAGTTTCGGTGAGACTAGCGGGAATGAGCAGTTCTTC. It specifies CAWSFGETSGNEQFF.

As regards this clone: This CDR3 is also generated by other DNA sequences in the sample. The chain joins TRBV7-2 to TRBJ2-7; D may be TRBD1 (6 bases). Germline V gives CDR1 SGHTA, CDR2 FQGNSA. This CDR3 has 12 amino acids. V was trimmed by 2 bases and J by 7 bases, leaving 9 bases between them. The CDR3 reads CASSLPDREQYF. As DNA, the CDR3 is TGTGCCAGCAGCTTACCCGACAGGGAGCAGTACTTC.

The genes are TRBV27 and TRBJ2-4, with TRBD1 matching 12 bases. Germline V gene sequence: CDR1 MNHEY, CDR2 SMNVEV (reference sequence). The CDR3 has 17 amino acids. Unmatched junction bases numbered 6, after V lost 0 bases and J lost 6 bases. The CDR3 reads CASSLSGQGARGNIQYF. CDR3 nucleotides: TGTGCCAGCAGTTTATCGGGACAGGGGGCGAGGGGAAACATTCAGTACTTC.

Worth noting for this clone: Other nucleotide sequences in the sample specify the same CDR3. This chain joins TRBV9 and TRBJ1-3, with no clear D. This CDR3 has 15 residues. Trimming left V 0 bases short and J 0 bases short, with 7 bases between. Germline CDR1 reads SGDLS; CDR2 reads YYNGEE. The CDR3 loop is CASSVGGGSGNTIYF. In DNA, the CDR3 is TGTGCCAGCAGCGTAGGTGGAGGCTCTGGAAACACCATATATTTT.

V usage is TRBV7-2 and J usage is TRBJ1-1; no reliable D call. The CDR3 spans 14 residues. CDR1 SGHTA and CDR2 FQGNSA come from the germline V gene. Trimming left V 1 base short and J 5 bases short, with 11 bases between. The CDR3 reads CASSLEAPRTEAFF. The CDR3, as DNA: TGTGCCAGCAGCTTAGAGGCACCTCGAACTGAAGCTTTCTTT.

The V call is TRBV5-6, the J call TRBJ1-5; TRBD1 might be the D (6 bases). The germline V gene has CDR1 SGHDT and CDR2 YYEEEE. CDR3 length equals 17 residues. V dropped 0 bases and J dropped 2 bases, with 15 bases sitting between them. Here the CDR3 reads CASSLERGRVGNQPQHF. CDR3 in DNA: TGTGCCAGCAGCTTGGAACGGGGGCGGGTCGGCAATCAGCCCCAGCATTTT.

The gene calls are TRBV21-1 and TRBJ1-5; the D call TRBD1 from the table was never checked on the DNA. TRBV21-1 is a pseudogene segment. This CDR3 spans 17 amino acids. Here the CDR3 reads CASSSRDKGFSNQPQHF. The CDR3 DNA reads as TGTGCCAGCAGCTCCCGGGACAAGGGGTTTAGCAATCAGCCCCAGCATTTT.

The chain joins TRBV27 to TRBJ2-7; D not certain. V dropped 0 bases and J dropped 3 bases, with 6 bases sitting between them. Germline CDR1 MNHEY, CDR2 SMNVEV (reference sequence). The CDR3 contains 13 residues. Written as DNA, the CDR3 is TGTGCCAGCAGTTTATCGGGCCGCTACGAGCAGTACTTC. This codes for CASSLSGRYEQYF.

The V and J genes are TRBV6-1 and TRBJ2-5; 7 bases match TRBD1. Looked up from germline, CDR1 is MNHNS and CDR2 is SASEGT. J lost 0 bases, V lost 5 bases, and 3 bases had no gene match. This CDR3 spans 14 amino acids. The CDR3 sequence is CASSMDRYQETQYF. As DNA, the CDR3 is TGTGCCAGCAGTATGGACAGGTACCAAGAGACCCAGTACTTC.

The rearrangement joins TRBV5-1 to TRBJ2-1, with TRBD2 identical over 8 bases. V shed 7 bases and J 9 bases; nucleotides not matched to a gene: 3. Germline V gives CDR1 SGHRS, CDR2 YFSETQ. This CDR3 comprises 11 residues. The CDR3 DNA reads TGCGCCAGCGGGACTAGTGGTGAGCAGTTCTTC. Its protein is CASGTSGEQFF.

In nucleotides, the CDR3 is TGTGCCAGCAGCTTGACCGGGACAGGGGGTGACGAGCAGTACTTC. Translating it yields CASSLTGTGGDEQYF. The chain is built from TRBV11-2 and TRBJ2-7, with 11 bases identical to TRBD1. The CDR3 extends over 15 amino acids. The V segment lost 3 bases and the J segment 5 bases; nucleotides outside the gene matches: 6. Germline CDR1 reads SGHAT; CDR2 reads FQNNGV.

The chain carries TRBV19 and TRBJ2-5; either TRBD1 or TRBD2 may supply D (5 bases each). Germline CDR1 and CDR2: LNHDA and SQIVND (reference sequence). The V end lost 3 bases, the J end lost 1 base, and 15 bases lay between the germline ends. The CDR3 is 16 amino acids. The CDR3 bases are TGTGCCAGTAGTATCCACCCTTACGGGGCCCAAGAGACCCAGTACTTC. Translating gives CASSIHPYGAQETQYF.

This chain links TRBV19 with TRBJ1-1, with 7 bases that match TRBD1. The CDR3 is 11 amino acids. V lost 8 bases, J lost 9 bases, and 6 bases stayed unmatched. Germline V gene data show CDR1 as LNHDA and CDR2 as SQIVND (reference sequence). The CDR3: CASRQGIQAFF. Here the CDR3 DNA reads TGTGCCAGTCGACAGGGAATTCAAGCTTTCTTT.

The V and J genes are TRBV19 and TRBJ2-5; D possibly corresponds to TRBD2 (5 bases). The CDR3 consists of 14 residues. Trimming removed 9 bases from V and 5 bases from J, with 19 bases in between. Germline V CDR1 and CDR2: LNHDA, SQIVND (reference sequence). The CDR3 is CASTPRGSWETQYF. For the CDR3, the DNA is TGTGCCAGCACCCCCCGGGGTAGTTGGGAGACCCAGTACTTC.

The genes are TRBV27 and TRBJ2-5; 7 positions agree with TRBD2. Germline CDR1 MNHEY, CDR2 SMNVEV (reference sequence). Losses at the gene ends were 3 bases for V and 4 bases for J; bases not matched to a gene: 5. The CDR3 spans 14 residues. The CDR3: CASSFGGRGETQYF. Written as DNA, the CDR3 is TGTGCCAGCAGTTTCGGAGGGAGGGGAGAGACCCAGTACTTC.